This T cell receptor (beta chain) comes out of a study of shared clonotypes between healthy human individuals. Study observations and caveats: The study found about 5.1% of naive CD4 clonotypes shared across several donors. The low donor count limited represented genetic and exposure-history diversity.

Clones were sequenced by immunoSEQ multiplex PCR, and TCRdb holds only the in-frame ones, with some missing. The sample carries a few million clones, over 85% recorded once. Positive CCR7 selection of CD45RO-negative cells yielded the naive CD8 cells, and terminally differentiated effector memory CD45RA+ cells were excluded. A word on this clone: Its antigen is unknown.

Germline loops: CDR1 MGHRA, CDR2 YSYEKL. V lost 0 bases, J lost 2 bases, and 11 bases lay in between. The CDR3 covers 16 residues. Sequencing was performed on naive CD8+ T cells from PBMCs. This TCR was sampled from a man between 18 and 35 years old in good health. Some clones in this sample may be carry-over from other donors' samples. The chain has TRBV4-1 and TRBJ2-1; D possibly corresponds to TRBD2 (6 bases). CDR3 amino acids: CASSQDFTSPYNEQFF. The CDR3 nucleotides are TGCGCCAGCAGCCAAGATTTCACTAGCCCCTACAATGAGCAGTTCTTC.